Shown below are 24 T cell receptor beta chains from a single sample sequenced in a study of regulatory T cells in long-lasting Graves disease. Stated time point: newly diagnosed GD, antithyroid drugs for less than 3 months. Extracted RNA from PBMCs served as the source of the TCR library. Library construction for TCR beta used iRepertoire HTBI primers and Arm-PCR of CDR3 regions. One entry per CDR3 protein, called by TCRdb with MiXCR from the multiplex PCR reads. The profile shows around 250,000 distinct CDR3 sequences, more than 15% of them singletons. These records were also assigned to another study, of T cells in Graves' hyperthyroidism and ophthalmopathy.

Specimen: peripheral blood mononuclear cells (PBMCs), collected at new diagnosis, from a patient treated with antithyroid drugs. The receptors shown here come from a woman aged 25 to 45 with Graves disease.

On this clonotype itself: Since a far larger clone is one base different, this is likely a read error. The gene calls are TRBV11-2 and TRBJ2-7; weak D call: TRBD2 (5 bases). The V end was cut by 6 bases, the J end by 5 bases, with 23 bases between. The germline V gene has CDR1 SGHAT and CDR2 FQNNGV. The CDR3 consists of 16 residues. CDR3 coding DNA: TGTGCCAGCAGTTACGAGGGTCCGCCGGGTATCCACGAGCAGTACTTC. Translating gives CASSYEGPPGIHEQYF.

This clonotype was found many times. The chain joins TRBV9 to TRBJ1-1, with D possibly being TRBD1 (6 bases). The V gene's germline CDR1 is SGDLS and CDR2 YYNGEE. The length of the CDR3 is 13 residues. The V end lost 4 bases, the J end lost 6 bases, and 13 bases lay between the germline ends. CDR3 sequence: CASSTQQGSEAFF. The CDR3 DNA reads as TGTGCCAGCAGCACTCAACAGGGATCTGAAGCTTTCTTT.

This clonotype occurred many times. The chain recombines TRBV5-1 with TRBJ2-1; no reliable D call. The CDR3 is made up of 15 amino acids. V dropped 1 base and J dropped 8 bases, with 16 bases sitting between them. Germline V gene sequence: CDR1 SGHRS, CDR2 YFSETQ. The CDR3 loop is CASSLSGSLVDEQFF. CDR3 nucleotides: TGCGCCAGCAGCTTGTCCGGATCCCTAGTGGATGAGCAGTTCTTC.

This clonotype was recorded many times. The rearrangement uses TRBV19 and TRBJ2-7; D is uncertain. In germline, CDR1 is LNHDA, CDR2 SQIVND (reference sequence). The germline V and J ends were trimmed by 1 base and 3 bases, with 7 bases remaining between them. The CDR3 has 13 residues. The CDR3 region is CASSIGADYEQYF. In DNA, the CDR3 is TGTGCCAGTAGTATAGGTGCGGACTACGAGCAGTACTTC.

The table lists this clonotype with many counts. V and J are TRBV20-1 and TRBJ2-3; D might be TRBD1 (9 bases). V lost 0 bases and J 4 bases, leaving 20 bases between the germline ends. CDR1 is DFQATT, CDR2 SNEGSKA, per germline (reference sequence). CDR3 length equals 17 residues. The chain's CDR3 is CSARDKRGTGRADTQYF. CDR3 bases: TGCAGTGCTAGAGATAAGCGGGGGACAGGGAGAGCAGATACGCAGTATTTT.

This clonotype was detected ten times or more. V and J are TRBV5-1 and TRBJ1-1; 8 bases agree with TRBD1. The CDR3 runs 16 residues. Losses at the gene ends were 0 bases for V and 1 base for J; bases not matched to a gene: 5. Germline assignment: CDR1 SGHRS and CDR2 YFSETQ. CDR3 amino acids: CASSLVGTGTNTEAFF. The CDR3 DNA follows: TGCGCCAGCAGCTTGGTGGGGACAGGCACGAACACTGAAGCTTTCTTT.

Regarding this clonotype: Just one base apart from a much larger clone, this may be a read error. The chain couples TRBV6-1 to TRBJ2-7, with a weak D call TRBD2 (6 bases). Trimming removed 6 bases at V and 3 bases at J, with 12 bases between. Germline CDR1 reads MNHNS; CDR2 reads SASEGT. The CDR3 runs to 13 residues. The CDR3 reads CASREGDIYEQYF. The CDR3 coding sequence is TGTGCCAGCAGGGAGGGAGACATCTACGAGCAGTACTTC.

The genes are TRBV5-1 and TRBJ2-4, with 7 bases aligning to TRBD1. The DNA end favors TRBJ1-2, so the J call may be wrong. CDR3 length equals 15 residues. The germline gives CDR1 SGHRS, CDR2 YFSETQ. This chain's CDR3 is CASSFSIVRGYGYTF. CDR3 bases: TGCGCCAGCAGCTTCTCCATTGTCAGGGGGTATGGCTACACCTTC.

In this sample, this clonotype turned up many times. J is TRBJ2-1 and V is TRBV20-1; tentative D call: TRBD1 (6 bases). Germline V gene data show CDR1 as DFQATT and CDR2 as SNEGSKA (reference sequence). CDR3 size: 14 residues. Deletions cut 6 bases from V and 2 bases from J, with 14 bases between. CDR3 sequence reads: CSAVDGDTYNEQFF. In DNA form, the CDR3 reads TGCAGTGCGGTCGACGGGGACACCTACAATGAGCAGTTCTTC.

The V and J genes are TRBV6-2 or TRBV6-3 and TRBJ2-1, with 16 bases identical to TRBD2. The length of the CDR3 is 17 residues. V dropped 5 bases and J dropped 7; count of bases not matched to a gene: 8. Per germline, CDR1 MNHEY and CDR2 SVGEGT. CDR3 in amino acids: CASSEGTSGGARNEQFF. The CDR3 DNA follows: TGTGCCAGCAGTGAAGGGACTAGCGGGGGGGCCCGGAATGAGCAGTTCTTC.

This clonotype occurred many times. The chain links TRBV5-1 to TRBJ2-3; D unclear. CDR3 length equals 11 residues. The ends were cut back, 1 base at V and 10 bases at J, with 7 bases in the middle. Germline V gene lookup returns CDR1 SGHRS and CDR2 YFSETQ. The CDR3 spells CASSLQGPQYF. The DNA for the CDR3 is TGCGCCAGCAGCTTGCAAGGGCCGCAGTATTTT.

This clonotype was recorded many times. The rearrangement joins TRBV12-3 or TRBV12-4 to TRBJ2-3; no reliable D call. The CDR3 spans 16 residues. Trimming took 2 bases from V and 0 from J, leaving 12 bases between them. This CDR3 reads CASSLTSASSTDTQYF. The DNA of the CDR3 is TGTGCCAGCAGTTTAACGTCGGCTTCTAGCACAGATACGCAGTATTTT.

This clonotype was seen at least ten times. The chain links TRBV12-3 or TRBV12-4 to TRBJ1-1, with D unresolved. The CDR3 is 12 amino acids. The V gene lost 5 bases and the J gene lost 7 bases, with 11 bases spanning the gap. DNA of the CDR3: TGTGCCAGCAGTACTCCCCTCGGTGAAGCTTTCTTT. Protein product: CASSTPLGEAFF.

This clonotype was detected ten times or more. The gene calls are TRBV4-1 and TRBJ1-4; D remains unclear. This CDR3 has 16 residues. Germline lookup yields CDR1 MGHRA and CDR2 YSYEKL. V was trimmed by 0 bases and J by 10 bases, leaving 18 bases between them. CDR3 residues: CASSQDYDVGMGKLFF. The CDR3 DNA reads as TGCGCCAGCAGCCAAGATTATGACGTGGGAATGGGAAAACTGTTTTTT.

This clonotype occurred many times. The CDR3, as DNA: TGTGCCAGCAGCTTCGGGGGATTAGGCGAGCAGTACTTC. It is translated as CASSFGGLGEQYF. This sequence joins TRBV5-5 and TRBJ2-7; D is possibly TRBD2 (6 bases). This CDR3 region has 13 residues. The V and J ends lost 2 bases and 6 bases respectively, with 12 bases between them. In germline, CDR1 is SGHKS, CDR2 YYEKEE (reference sequence).

This clonotype was counted ten times or more. The chain links TRBV20-1 to TRBJ2-3; 7 nucleotides line up with TRBD1. Trimming removed 1 base from V and 5 bases from J; junction bases left unmatched: 12. Germline V gives CDR1 DFQATT, CDR2 SNEGSKA (reference sequence). CDR3 length equals 16 residues. This CDR3 reads CSARAWAQGFGDTQYF. The CDR3 coding sequence is TGCAGTGCTAGAGCCTGGGCACAGGGGTTTGGAGATACGCAGTATTTT.

This clonotype was picked up many times. The chain is built from TRBV5-1 and TRBJ1-2; D is possibly TRBD1 (5 bases). The CDR3 loop spans 15 amino acids. Germline V gene data show CDR1 as SGHRS and CDR2 as YFSETQ. The V end lost 5 bases, the J end lost 7 bases, and 21 bases lay between the germline ends. The CDR3 bases are TGCGCCAGCAGTCTCCGGGCCTCGGCAGGGTCTGGCTACACCTTC. Its protein product is CASSLRASAGSGYTF.

This clonotype was detected only a few times. The V call is TRBV3-1, the J call TRBJ1-2; 7 bases map to TRBD1. From germline, CDR1 is LGHDT and CDR2 YNNKEL (reference sequence). V trimming: 5 bases; J trimming: 7 bases; junction bases outside the gene matches: 16. This CDR3 spans 16 amino acids. CDR3 region: CASSDLTGVLTGGYTF. The CDR3 region has the DNA TGTGCCAGCAGCGACCTAACAGGGGTGTTAACGGGTGGCTACACCTTC.

This clonotype has a count of ten or more. J is TRBJ1-6 and V is TRBV2; 10 bases are shared with TRBD1. This CDR3 spans 16 amino acids. J gave up 6 bases and V 6 bases, and 8 bases lay outside the gene matches. In germline, CDR1 is SNHLY, CDR2 FYNNEI. The chain's CDR3 is CASRGGTGALNSPLHF. The CDR3 DNA is TGTGCCAGCAGAGGGGGGACAGGGGCTCTTAATTCACCCCTCCACTTT. Together with reference TRBV2 and TRBJ1-6, the CDR3 gives the full variable domain: EPEVTQTPSHQVTQMGQEVILRCVPISNHLYFYWYRQILGQKVEFLVSFYNNEISEKSEIFDDQFSVERPDGSNFTLKIRSTKLEDSAMYFCASRGGTGALNSPLHFGNGTRLTVT.

For this clonotype: A far larger clone is only one base removed, so a read error is likely. The V and J genes are TRBV11-1 and TRBJ1-1; the D is unclear. Trimming removed 5 bases from V and 7 bases from J, with 14 bases in between. Per the germline V gene, CDR1 is SGHAT and CDR2 is FQDESV (reference sequence). This CDR3 is 13 amino acids long. The CDR3 spells CASSLFGLHEAFF. The CDR3 region has the DNA TGTGCCAGCAGCCTGTTCGGACTCCATGAAGCTTTCTTT. Full variable domain (rest looked up from reference TRBV11-1 and TRBJ1-1): EAEVAQSPRYKITEKSQAVAFWCDPISGHATLYWYRQILGQGPELLVQFQDESVVDDSQLPKDRFSAERLKGVDSTLKIQPAELGDSAMYLCASSLFGLHEAFFGQGTRLTVV.

This clonotype was observed a handful of times. The chain links TRBV5-5 to TRBJ1-4; TRBD1 matches at 7 bases. This CDR3 region has 18 residues. The germline V gene has CDR1 SGHKS and CDR2 YYEKEE (reference sequence). V gave up 2 bases and J gave up 7 bases; unmatched junction bases: 17. In DNA form, the CDR3 reads TGTGCCAGCAGCTTTTTAGGAAGCGGGACAGCAGTGGGTGAAAAACTGTTTTTT. Encoded protein: CASSFLGSGTAVGEKLFF.

This clonotype was recorded many times. The chain employs TRBV12-3 or TRBV12-4 and TRBJ2-7, with D possibly matching TRBD2 (6 bases). Trimming removed 6 bases at V and 1 base at J, with 16 bases between. This CDR3 comprises 15 residues. The CDR3 DNA reads as TGTGCCAGCAGCCCCCTAGGGACTTTTTCCTACGAGCAGTACTTC. It translates to CASSPLGTFSYEQYF.

There are a few counts of this clonotype. The V and J genes are TRBV5-4 and TRBJ2-5; D is undetermined. Trimming stripped 3 bases from V and 0 bases from J, with 15 bases between. Germline values: CDR1 SGHNT, CDR2 YYREEE (reference sequence). The CDR3 sequence is 16 residues long. In nucleotides, the CDR3 is TGTGCCAGCAGCTCCCTCATGGCAGAGTACCAAGAGACCCAGTACTTC. It is translated as CASSSLMAEYQETQYF. Full variable domain (outside the CDR3, taken from reference TRBV5-4 and TRBJ2-5): ETGVTQSPTHLIKTRGQQVTLRCSSQSGHNTVSWYQQALGQGPQFIFQYYREEENGRGNFPPRFSGLQFPNYSSELNVNALELDDSALYLCASSSLMAEYQETQYFGPGTRLLVL.

This chain joins TRBV19 and TRBJ2-5; TRBD2 aligns across 9 bases. CDR1 and CDR2 from the germline V gene are LNHDA and SQIVND (reference sequence). CDR3 length equals 14 residues. Germline trimming cut 2 bases from V and 4 bases from J; bases unmatched to any gene: 2. The CDR3 region has the DNA TGTGCCAGTAGTATACTAGCGGGGCCAGAGACCCAGTACTTC. Residues: CASSILAGPETQYF. The entire variable domain, with the rest obtained from reference TRBV19 and TRBJ2-5, is as follows: DGGITQSPKYLFRKEGQNVTLSCEQNLNHDAMYWYRQDPGQGLRLIYYSQIVNDFQKGDIAEGYSVSREKKESFPLTVTSAQKNPTAFYLCASSILAGPETQYFGPGTRLLVL.